This TCR beta chain was recorded in a study of cytomegalovirus exposure and HLA in healthy donors. Study summary: A prior study identified over 100 million unique TCR beta sequences from 200 million or so T cells.

Trimming removed 5 bases from V and 9 bases from J; junction bases left unmatched: 8. This CDR3 is 15 amino acids long. The germline CDR1 and CDR2 sequences are SGHVS and FQNEAQ. A multiplex PCR was run with 60 Vbeta primers and 13 Jbeta primers. The repertoire was sequenced with immunoSEQ multiplex PCR; TCRdb's copy has only in-frame clones and lacks some. The profile shows around 140,000 clones, around 90% of them singletons. The TCR originated in a woman aged 40-49 years in good health and CMV-seronegative. The sequenced sample consisted of PBMCs. This chain uses TRBV7-8 with TRBJ2-2; 11 nucleotides agree with TRBD2. The CDR3 spells CASSPLAGGPRELFF. The CDR3 region has the DNA TGTGCCAGCAGCCCCCTAGCGGGAGGACCCAGGGAGCTGTTTTTT.